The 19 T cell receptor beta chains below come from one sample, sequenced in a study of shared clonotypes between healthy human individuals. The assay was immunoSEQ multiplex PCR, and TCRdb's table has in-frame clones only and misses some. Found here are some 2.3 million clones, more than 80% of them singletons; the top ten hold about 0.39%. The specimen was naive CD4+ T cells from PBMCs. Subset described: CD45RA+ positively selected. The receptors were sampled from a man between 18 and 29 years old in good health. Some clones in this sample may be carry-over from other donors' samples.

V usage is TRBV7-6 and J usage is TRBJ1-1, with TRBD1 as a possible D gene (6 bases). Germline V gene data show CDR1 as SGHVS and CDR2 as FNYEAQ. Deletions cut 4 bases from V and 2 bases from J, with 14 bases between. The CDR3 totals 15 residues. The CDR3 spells CASSWAGGLNTEAFF. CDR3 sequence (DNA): TGTGCCAGCAGCTGGGCGGGGGGGCTAAACACTGAAGCTTTCTTT. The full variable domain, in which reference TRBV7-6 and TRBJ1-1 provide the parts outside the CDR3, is GAGVSQSPRYKVTKRGQDVALRCDPISGHVSLYWYRQALGQGPEFLTYFNYEAQQDKSGLPNDRFSAERPEGSISTLTIQRTEQRDSAMYRCASSWAGGLNTEAFFGQGTRLTVV.

The CDR3 region is CASREESSYNEQFF. DNA for the CDR3: TGTGCCAGCAGAGAGGAGAGCTCCTACAATGAGCAGTTCTTC. This chain connects TRBV6-5 to TRBJ2-1; no clear D. The CDR3 is 14 residues long. Germline V lookup: CDR1 MNHEY, CDR2 SVGAGI. The V end was cut by 6 bases, the J end by 0 bases, with 9 bases between.

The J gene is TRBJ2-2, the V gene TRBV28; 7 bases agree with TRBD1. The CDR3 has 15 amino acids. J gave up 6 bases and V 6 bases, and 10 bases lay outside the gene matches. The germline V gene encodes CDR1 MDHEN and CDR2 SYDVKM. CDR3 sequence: CASRSDRPVPGELFF. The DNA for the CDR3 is TGTGCCAGCAGGTCGGACAGGCCAGTACCCGGGGAGCTGTTTTTT.

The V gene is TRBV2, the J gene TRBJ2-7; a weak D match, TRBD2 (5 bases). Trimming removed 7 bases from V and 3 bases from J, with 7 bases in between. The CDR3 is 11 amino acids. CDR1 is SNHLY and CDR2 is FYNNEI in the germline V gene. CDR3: CASNGGYEQYF. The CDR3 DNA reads TGTGCCAGCAATGGAGGCTACGAGCAGTACTTC.

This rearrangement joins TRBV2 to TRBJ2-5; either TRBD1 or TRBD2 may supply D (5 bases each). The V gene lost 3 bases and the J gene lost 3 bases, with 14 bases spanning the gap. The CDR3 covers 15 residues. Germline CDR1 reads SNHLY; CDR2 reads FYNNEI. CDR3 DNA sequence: TGTGCCAGCAGTGAGTGGGGCAACGGGGAAGAGACCCAGTACTTC. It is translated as CASSEWGNGEETQYF. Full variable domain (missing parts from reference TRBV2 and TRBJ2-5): EPEVTQTPSHQVTQMGQEVILRCVPISNHLYFYWYRQILGQKVEFLVSFYNNEISEKSEIFDDQFSVERPDGSNFTLKIRSTKLEDSAMYFCASSEWGNGEETQYFGPGTRLLVL.

CDR3 sequence reads: CASRISGSQNEQFF. The CDR3 DNA is TGTGCCAGCAGGATTAGCGGGAGTCAAAATGAGCAGTTCTTC. V gene TRBV27 combines with J gene TRBJ2-1; 9 bases line up with TRBD2. Losses at the gene ends were 6 bases for V and 7 bases for J; bases not matched to a gene: 7. Germline assignment: CDR1 MNHEY and CDR2 SMNVEV (reference sequence). This CDR3 is 14 amino acids long.

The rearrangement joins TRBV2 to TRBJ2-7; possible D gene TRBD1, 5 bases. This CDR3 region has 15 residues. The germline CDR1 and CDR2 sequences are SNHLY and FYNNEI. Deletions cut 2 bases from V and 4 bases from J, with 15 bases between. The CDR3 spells CASSELEQALYEQYF. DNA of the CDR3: TGTGCCAGCAGTGAACTTGAACAGGCCCTTTACGAGCAGTACTTC.

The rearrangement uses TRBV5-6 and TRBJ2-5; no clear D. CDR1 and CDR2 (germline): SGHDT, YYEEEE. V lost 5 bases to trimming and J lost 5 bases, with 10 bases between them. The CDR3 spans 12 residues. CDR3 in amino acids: CASRTLGETQYF. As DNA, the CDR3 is TGTGCCAGCAGAACATTGGGGGAGACCCAGTACTTC.

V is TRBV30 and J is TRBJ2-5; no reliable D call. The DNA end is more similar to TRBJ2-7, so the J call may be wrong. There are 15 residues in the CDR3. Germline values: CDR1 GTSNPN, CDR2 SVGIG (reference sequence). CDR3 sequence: CAWSYSGYPTYEQYF. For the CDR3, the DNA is TGTGCCTGGAGTTATTCGGGTTATCCCACCTACGAGCAGTACTTC.

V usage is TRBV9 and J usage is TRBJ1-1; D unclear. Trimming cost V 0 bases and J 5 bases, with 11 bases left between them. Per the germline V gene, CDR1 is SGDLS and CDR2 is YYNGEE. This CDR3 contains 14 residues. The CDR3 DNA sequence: TGTGCCAGCAGCGTAGCCGGGTCGAGAACTGAAGCTTTCTTT. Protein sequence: CASSVAGSRTEAFF.

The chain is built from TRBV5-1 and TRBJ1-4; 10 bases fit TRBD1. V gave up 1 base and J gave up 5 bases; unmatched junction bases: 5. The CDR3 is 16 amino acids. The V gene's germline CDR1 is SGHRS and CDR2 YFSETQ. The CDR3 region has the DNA TGCGCCAGCAGCTTGAAACCGGGACAGGGGAATGAAAAACTGTTTTTT. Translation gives CASSLKPGQGNEKLFF.

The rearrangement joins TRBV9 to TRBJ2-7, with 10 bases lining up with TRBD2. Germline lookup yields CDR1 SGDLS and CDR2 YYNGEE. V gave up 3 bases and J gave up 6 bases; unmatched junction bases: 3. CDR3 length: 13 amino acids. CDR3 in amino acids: CASSASGRGEQYF. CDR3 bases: TGTGCCAGCAGCGCTAGCGGGAGAGGCGAGCAGTACTTC.

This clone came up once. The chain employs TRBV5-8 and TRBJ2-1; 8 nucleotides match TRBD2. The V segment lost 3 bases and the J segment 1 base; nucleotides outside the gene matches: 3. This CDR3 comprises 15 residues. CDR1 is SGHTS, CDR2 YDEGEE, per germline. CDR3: CASSSGTSSYNEQFF. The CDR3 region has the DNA TGTGCCAGCAGCTCCGGGACTAGTTCCTACAATGAGCAGTTCTTC.

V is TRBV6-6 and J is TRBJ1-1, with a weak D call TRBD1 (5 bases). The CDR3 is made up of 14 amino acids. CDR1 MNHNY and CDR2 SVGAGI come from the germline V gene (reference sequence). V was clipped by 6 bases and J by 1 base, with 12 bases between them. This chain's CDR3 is CASRWGDPNTEAFF. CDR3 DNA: TGTGCCAGCAGGTGGGGGGACCCGAACACTGAAGCTTTCTTT.

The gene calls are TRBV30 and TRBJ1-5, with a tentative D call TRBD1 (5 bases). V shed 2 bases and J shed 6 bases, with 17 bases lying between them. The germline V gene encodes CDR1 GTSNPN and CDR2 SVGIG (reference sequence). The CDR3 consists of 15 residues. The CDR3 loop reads CAWSIGGTVGQPQHF. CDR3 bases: TGTGCCTGGAGTATCGGGGGGACGGTCGGTCAGCCCCAGCATTTT.

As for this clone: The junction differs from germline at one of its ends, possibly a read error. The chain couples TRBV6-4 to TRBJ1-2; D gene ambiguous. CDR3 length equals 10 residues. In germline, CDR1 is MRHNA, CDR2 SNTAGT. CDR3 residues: CASSVLWTVF. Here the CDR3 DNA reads TGTGCCAGCAGTGTTCTCTGGACCGTCTTC.

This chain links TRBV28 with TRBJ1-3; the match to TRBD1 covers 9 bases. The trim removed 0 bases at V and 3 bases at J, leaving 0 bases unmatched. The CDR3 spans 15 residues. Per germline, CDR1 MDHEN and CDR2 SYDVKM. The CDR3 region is CASSLWTGGGNTIYF. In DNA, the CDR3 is TGTGCCAGCAGTTTATGGACAGGGGGTGGAAACACCATATATTTT.

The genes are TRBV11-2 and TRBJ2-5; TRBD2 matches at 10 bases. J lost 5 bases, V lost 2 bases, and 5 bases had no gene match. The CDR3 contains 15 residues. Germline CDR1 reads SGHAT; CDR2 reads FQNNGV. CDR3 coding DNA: TGTGCCAGCAGCTTACGGCTAGCGGGAGCGGAGACCCAGTACTTC. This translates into CASSLRLAGAETQYF.

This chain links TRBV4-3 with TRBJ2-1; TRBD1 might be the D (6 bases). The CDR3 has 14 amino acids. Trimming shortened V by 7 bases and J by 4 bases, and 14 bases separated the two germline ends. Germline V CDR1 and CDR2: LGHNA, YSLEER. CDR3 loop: CASKRTVLYNEQFF. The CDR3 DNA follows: TGCGCCAGCAAAAGGACAGTGTTATACAATGAGCAGTTCTTC.